The present entry profiles one T cell receptor (beta chain) with its context. TCRdb reprocessed the RT-PCR reads via MiXCR and lists one record per CDR3 protein. The sample holds 20,000 or so distinct CDR3 sequences, approximately 43% seen once. The entry originates in a study of patients and donors after allogeneic stem cell transplantation. The CDR3 sequence is 13 residues long. Germline V gene sequence: CDR1 SGHRS, CDR2 YFSETQ. The V end was cut by 2 bases, the J end by 7 bases, with 7 bases between. Material: blood, either unsorted or a sorted T cell fraction (not recorded which). This clonotype was obtained from a human donor who was either an allogeneic HSCT recipient or a stem cell or donor lymphocyte infusion donor (not recorded which). It is not recorded whose cells these are; they may come from a transplant donor. This chain joins TRBV5-1 and TRBJ1-6; D is uncertain. In DNA form, the CDR3 reads TGCGCCAGCAGCTTCGGCAGAAATTCACCCCTCCACTTT. Amino acid sequence: CASSFGRNSPLHF.